What follows describes a single T cell receptor (beta chain). Its specific antigen is unknown. No per-base quality is available; no much larger clone lies one base away. TCRbeta CDR3 regions were amplified from genomic DNA using the immunoSEQ Assay, a bias-controlled multiplex PCR. The authors processed their data as follows. The number of nucleated cells in each sample was estimated by amplification of reference gene primers within the assay. Sequence reads were collapsed and filtered to measure the absolute abundance of every unique TCRbeta CDR3 rearrangement. For each sample, productive Simpson clonality was calculated as the square root of Simpson's diversity index across productive rearrangements. As stored in TCRdb, this immuneACCESS dataset retains in-frame rearrangements with V and J assigned. A fraction of the clones does not appear; measured against another copy, unresolved V genes explain less than half of the discrepancy, and the remainder lacks a known reason. V, J and clone size reflect that table, while D and trimming were determined from the DNA. Within this sample are 300,000 to 400,000 clones, with approximately 85% of them counted one time only. The ten most abundant clones make up 7.2% of the sample.

Whole blood was collected in K2EDTA tubes by collaborating institutions according to the institutions' own protocols. For TCRbeta analysis, collaborator samples were shipped as frozen whole blood, as isolated PBMCs, or as DNA extracted from either sample type. This record belongs to a study of blood T cell repertoires in COVID-19 (dated by TCRdb to about 2020). About the study as a whole: Collaborator samples came from the United States, Italy and Spain and covered acute and convalescent phases of COVID-19. The material from the prospective study consisted of cDNA or gDNA derived from T cells, B-cell-depleted T cells, or PBMCs. The dataset comprised deeply sampled blood TCRbeta repertoires from subjects exposed to, actively infected with, or recovered from COVID-19. A freely available public database, intended as a resource for researchers studying the immune response to SARS-CoV-2, is where the repertoires were released. Samples came from the ongoing ImmuneRACE study (first 160 participants) plus 1,254 subjects from 6 global collaborators. Sample metadata almost always included a de-identified subject ID, COVID-19 status, age in years and sex. HLA class I and class II types, where available, came from metadata supplied by the sample provider rather than from assay-based typing.

Study-wide findings and limitations: Clinical and demographic metadata were provided uncurated, with the amount varying by source and participant.

The material sequenced was peripheral blood. This TCR came from a human donor in a cohort sampled during active COVID-19.

The CDR3 protein sequence reads: CASSPDRVGNTIYF. In nucleotide form, the sequence is TGTGCCAGCAGCCCTGACAGGGTCGGAAACACCATATATTTT. The chain is assembled from TRBV7-8 and TRBJ1-3, and 7 bases in between align with TRBD1. Via the germline V gene, CDR1 is SGHVS and CDR2 FQNEAQ. Unmatched junction bases come to 5, with V trimmed by 5 bases and J by 4 bases. The CDR3 covers 14 residues, taking in both the cysteine and the phenylalanine. Here the CDR3 DNA is all that survives: 42 bases in frame from base 1.